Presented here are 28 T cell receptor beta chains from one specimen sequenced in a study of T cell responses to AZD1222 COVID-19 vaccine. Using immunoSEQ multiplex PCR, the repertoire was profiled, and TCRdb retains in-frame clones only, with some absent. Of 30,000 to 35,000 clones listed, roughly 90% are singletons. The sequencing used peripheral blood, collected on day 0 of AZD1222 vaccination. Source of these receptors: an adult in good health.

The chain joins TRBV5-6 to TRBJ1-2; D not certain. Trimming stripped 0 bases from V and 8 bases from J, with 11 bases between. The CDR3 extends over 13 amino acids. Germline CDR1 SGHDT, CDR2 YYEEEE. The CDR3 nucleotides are TGTGCCAGCAGCTTGGTTGGGGTAGAGGGCTACACCTTC. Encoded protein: CASSLVGVEGYTF.

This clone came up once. The DNA of the CDR3 is TGTGCCTGGAGTGGAGTCGGTGGTGATTCACCCCTCCACTTT. It is translated as CAWSGVGGDSPLHF. The chain couples TRBV30 to TRBJ1-6; D not certain. The CDR3 has 14 residues. CDR1 and CDR2 (germline): GTSNPN, SVGIG (reference sequence). V lost 1 base and J 8 bases, leaving 12 bases between the germline ends.

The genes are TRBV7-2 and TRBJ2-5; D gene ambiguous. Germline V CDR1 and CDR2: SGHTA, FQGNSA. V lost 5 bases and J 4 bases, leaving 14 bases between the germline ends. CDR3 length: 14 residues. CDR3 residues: CASSPALRAETQYF. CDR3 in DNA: TGTGCCAGCAGCCCCGCCCTCCGAGCAGAGACCCAGTACTTC.

CDR3 DNA: TGTGCCAGTAGTATTTCGGGGAACACAGATACGCAGTATTTT. It encodes CASSISGNTDTQYF. The gene calls are TRBV19 and TRBJ2-3, with D possibly TRBD2 on 5 matching bases. Germline lookup yields CDR1 LNHDA and CDR2 SQIVND (reference sequence). The CDR3 length is 14 residues. The ends were cut back, 3 bases at V and 2 bases at J, with 9 bases in the middle.

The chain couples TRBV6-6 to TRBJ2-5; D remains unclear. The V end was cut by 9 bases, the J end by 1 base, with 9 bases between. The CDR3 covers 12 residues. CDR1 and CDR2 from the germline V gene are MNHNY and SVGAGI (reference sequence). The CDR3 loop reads CASQDSQETQYF. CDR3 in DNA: TGTGCCAGTCAAGACTCCCAAGAGACCCAGTACTTC.

The CDR3 DNA reads TGTGCCAGTCGGCAGGCAGGGTCGAATCAGCCCCAGCATTTT. This codes for CASRQAGSNQPQHF. The rearrangement uses TRBV6-6 and TRBJ1-5; D might be TRBD1 (5 bases). This CDR3 contains 14 residues. Looked up from germline, CDR1 is MNHNY and CDR2 is SVGAGI (reference sequence). V gave up 9 bases and J gave up 4 bases, with 16 bases separating them.

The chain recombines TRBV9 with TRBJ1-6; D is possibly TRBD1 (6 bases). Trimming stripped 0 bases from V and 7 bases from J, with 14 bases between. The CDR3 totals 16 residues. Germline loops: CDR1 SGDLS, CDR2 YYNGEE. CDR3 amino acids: CASSVEGTGGNSPLHF. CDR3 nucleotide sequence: TGTGCCAGCAGCGTAGAAGGGACCGGGGGCAATTCACCCCTCCACTTT.

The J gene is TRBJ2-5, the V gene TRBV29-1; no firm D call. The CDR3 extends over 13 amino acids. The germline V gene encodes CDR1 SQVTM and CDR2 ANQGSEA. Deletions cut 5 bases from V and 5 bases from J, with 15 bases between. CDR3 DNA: TGCAGCGTTCGGCAGACGTCTGTTGAGACCCAGTACTTC. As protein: CSVRQTSVETQYF.

This CDR3 is CASSPRLAGALYQETQYF. The CDR3, as DNA: TGCGCCAGCAGCCCCAGACTAGCGGGGGCCTTGTACCAAGAGACCCAGTACTTC. This sequence joins TRBV4-3 and TRBJ2-5, with 12 nucleotides matching TRBD2. This CDR3 region has 18 residues. Trimming removed 4 bases from V and 0 bases from J; junction bases left unmatched: 9. Germline V gene data show CDR1 as LGHNA and CDR2 as YSLEER.

CDR3: CASSYKTGVKAFF. The CDR3 region has the DNA TGTGCCAGCAGTTACAAGACAGGGGTAAAAGCTTTCTTT. V and J are TRBV6-5 and TRBJ1-1, with TRBD1 matching over 8 bases. Trimming cost V 2 bases and J 9 bases; bases outside gene matches: 5. There are 13 residues in the CDR3. Germline V gene data show CDR1 as MNHEY and CDR2 as SVGAGI.

The CDR3 DNA reads as TGTGCCAGCAGCTTCGGGACAGGTCTCGTGGCCCAGCATTTT. This encodes CASSFGTGLVAQHF. The chain combines TRBV7-2 with TRBJ1-5; 8 bases agree with TRBD1. CDR3 length: 14 amino acids. Germline assignment: CDR1 SGHTA and CDR2 FQGNSA. With V trimmed by 3 bases and J by 11 bases, 9 bases remained unmatched.

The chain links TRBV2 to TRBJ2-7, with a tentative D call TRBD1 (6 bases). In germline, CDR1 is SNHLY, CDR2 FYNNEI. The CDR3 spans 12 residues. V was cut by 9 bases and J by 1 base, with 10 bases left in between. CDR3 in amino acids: CASHRESYEQYF. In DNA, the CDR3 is TGTGCCAGTCACAGGGAATCCTACGAGCAGTACTTC.

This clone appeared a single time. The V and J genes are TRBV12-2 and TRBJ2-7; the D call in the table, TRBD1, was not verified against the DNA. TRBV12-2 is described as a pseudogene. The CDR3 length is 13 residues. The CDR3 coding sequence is TGTGCAAGTCGCTTAGCGACAAACTACGAGCAGTACTTC. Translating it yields CASRLATNYEQYF.

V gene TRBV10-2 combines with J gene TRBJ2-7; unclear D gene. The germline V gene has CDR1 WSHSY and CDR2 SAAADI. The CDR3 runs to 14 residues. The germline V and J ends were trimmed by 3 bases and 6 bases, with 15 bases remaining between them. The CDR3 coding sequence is TGCGCCAGCAGTGAATCGGGTAGTTGGCGCGAGCAGTACTTC. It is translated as CASSESGSWREQYF.

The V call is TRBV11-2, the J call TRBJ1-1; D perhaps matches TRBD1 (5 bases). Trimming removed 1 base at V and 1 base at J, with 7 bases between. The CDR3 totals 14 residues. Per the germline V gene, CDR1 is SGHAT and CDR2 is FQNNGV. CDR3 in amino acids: CASSLGQGNTEAFF. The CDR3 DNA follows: TGTGCCAGCAGCTTAGGGCAGGGGAACACTGAAGCTTTCTTT.

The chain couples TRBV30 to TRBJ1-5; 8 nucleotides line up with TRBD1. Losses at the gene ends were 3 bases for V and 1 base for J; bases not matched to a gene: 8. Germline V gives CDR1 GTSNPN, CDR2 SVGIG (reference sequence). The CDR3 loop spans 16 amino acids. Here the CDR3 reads CAWSPGGWGSNQPQHF. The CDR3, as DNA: TGTGCCTGGAGCCCAGGGGGCTGGGGAAGCAATCAGCCCCAGCATTTT.

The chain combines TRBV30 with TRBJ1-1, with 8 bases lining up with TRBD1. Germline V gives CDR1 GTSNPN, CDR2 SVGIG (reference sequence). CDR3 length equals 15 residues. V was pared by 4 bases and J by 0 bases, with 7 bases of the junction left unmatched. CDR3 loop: CAWIRQGRLNTEAFF. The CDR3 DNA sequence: TGTGCCTGGATAAGACAGGGGCGTTTGAACACTGAAGCTTTCTTT.

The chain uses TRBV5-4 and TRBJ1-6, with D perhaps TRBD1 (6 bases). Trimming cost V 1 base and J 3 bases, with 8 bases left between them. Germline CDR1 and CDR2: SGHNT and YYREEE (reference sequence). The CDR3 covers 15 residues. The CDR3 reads CASSLQTGYNSPLHF. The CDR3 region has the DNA TGTGCCAGCAGCTTGCAGACAGGCTATAATTCACCCCTCCACTTT.

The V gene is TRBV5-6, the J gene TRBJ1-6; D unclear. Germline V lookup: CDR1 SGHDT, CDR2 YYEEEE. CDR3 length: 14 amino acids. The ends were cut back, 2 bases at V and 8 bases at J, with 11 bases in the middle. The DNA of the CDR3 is TGTGCCAGCAGCTTAACATCCAAGGATTCACCCCTCCACTTT. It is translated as CASSLTSKDSPLHF. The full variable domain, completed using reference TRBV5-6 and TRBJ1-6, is DAGVTQSPTHLIKTRGQQVTLRCSPKSGHDTVSWYQQALGQGPQFIFQYYEEEERQRGNFPDRFSGHQFPNYSSELNVNALLLGDSALYLCASSLTSKDSPLHFGNGTRLTVT.

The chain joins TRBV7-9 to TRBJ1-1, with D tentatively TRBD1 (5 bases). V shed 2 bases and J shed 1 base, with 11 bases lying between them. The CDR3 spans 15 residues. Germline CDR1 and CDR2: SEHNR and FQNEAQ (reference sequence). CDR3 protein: CASSLWARENTEAFF. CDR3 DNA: TGTGCCAGCAGCTTATGGGCCAGGGAGAACACTGAAGCTTTCTTT.

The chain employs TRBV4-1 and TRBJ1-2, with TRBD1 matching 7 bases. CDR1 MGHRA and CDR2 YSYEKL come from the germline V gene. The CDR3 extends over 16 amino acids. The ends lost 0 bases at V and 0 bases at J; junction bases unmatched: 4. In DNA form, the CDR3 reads TGCGCCAGCAGCCAAGATCGGGACAGCGCTAACTATGGCTACACCTTC. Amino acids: CASSQDRDSANYGYTF.

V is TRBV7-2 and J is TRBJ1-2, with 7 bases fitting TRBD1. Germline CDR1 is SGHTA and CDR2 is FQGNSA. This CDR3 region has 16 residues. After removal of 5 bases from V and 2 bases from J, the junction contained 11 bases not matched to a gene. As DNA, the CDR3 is TGTGCCAGCAGCCCCAGGGACAGCCCCCTGAACTATGGCTACACCTTC. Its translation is CASSPRDSPLNYGYTF.

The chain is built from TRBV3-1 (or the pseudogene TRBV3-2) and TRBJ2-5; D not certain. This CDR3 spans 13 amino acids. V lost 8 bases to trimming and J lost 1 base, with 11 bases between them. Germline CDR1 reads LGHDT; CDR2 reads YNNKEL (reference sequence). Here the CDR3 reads CASEPSLQETQYF. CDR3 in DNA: TGTGCCAGCGAGCCCTCCCTCCAAGAGACCCAGTACTTC.

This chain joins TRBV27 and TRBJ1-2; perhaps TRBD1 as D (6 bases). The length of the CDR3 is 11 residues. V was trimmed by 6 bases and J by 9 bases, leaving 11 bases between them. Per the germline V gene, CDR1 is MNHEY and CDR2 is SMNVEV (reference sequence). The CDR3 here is CASSTGRSYTF. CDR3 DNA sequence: TGTGCCAGCAGCACAGGGAGGAGCTACACCTTC.

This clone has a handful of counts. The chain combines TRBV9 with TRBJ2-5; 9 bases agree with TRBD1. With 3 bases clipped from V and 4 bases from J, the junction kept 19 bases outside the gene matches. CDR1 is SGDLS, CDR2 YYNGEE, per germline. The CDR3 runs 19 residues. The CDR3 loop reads CASSAPLQPTGGARETQYF. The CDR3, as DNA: TGTGCCAGCAGCGCCCCATTACAACCCACAGGGGGCGCGAGAGAGACCCAGTACTTC. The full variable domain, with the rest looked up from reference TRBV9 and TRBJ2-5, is DSGVTQTPKHLITATGQRVTLRCSPRSGDLSVYWYQQSLDQGLQFLIQYYNGEERAKGNILERFSAQQFPDLHSELNLSSLELGDSALYFCASSAPLQPTGGARETQYFGPGTRLLVL.

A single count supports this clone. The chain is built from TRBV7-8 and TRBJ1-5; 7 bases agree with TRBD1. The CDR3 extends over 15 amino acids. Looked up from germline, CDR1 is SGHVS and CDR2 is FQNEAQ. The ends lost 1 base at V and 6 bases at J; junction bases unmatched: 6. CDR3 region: CASSLGQGGGQPQHF. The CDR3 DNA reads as TGTGCCAGCAGCTTAGGACAGGGAGGCGGTCAGCCCCAGCATTTT.

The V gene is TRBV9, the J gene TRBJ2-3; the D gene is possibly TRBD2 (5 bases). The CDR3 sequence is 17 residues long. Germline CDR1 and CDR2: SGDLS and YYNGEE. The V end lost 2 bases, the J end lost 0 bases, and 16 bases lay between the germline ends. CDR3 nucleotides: TGTGCCAGCAGCGTTCTCCCCGGGGAGCGGAGCACAGATACGCAGTATTTT. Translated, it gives CASSVLPGERSTDTQYF.

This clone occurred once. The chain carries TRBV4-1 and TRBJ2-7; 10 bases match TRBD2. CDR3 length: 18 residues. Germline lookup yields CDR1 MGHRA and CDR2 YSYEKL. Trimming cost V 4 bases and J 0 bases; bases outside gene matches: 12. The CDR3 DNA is TGCGCCAGCAGCCCTGCCGGGACTAGCGCCCTTAGCTCCTACGAGCAGTACTTC. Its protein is CASSPAGTSALSSYEQYF.